The 32 T cell receptor beta chains presented below share a single source sample, sequenced in a study of cytomegalovirus exposure and HLA in healthy donors. Researchers ran the PCR with 60 Vbeta and 13 Jbeta primers. The method was immunoSEQ multiplex PCR; TCRdb's version includes in-frame clones alone and lacks a portion of them. The table has 220,000 or so clones, around 75% seen once. The sequencing input was PBMCs. The receptors originated from a woman aged 25 to 45 in good health and CMV-seronegative.

The chain employs TRBV9 and TRBJ1-6; D is perhaps TRBD1 (6 bases). CDR3 length equals 14 residues. V dropped 4 bases and J dropped 7 bases, with 12 bases sitting between them. Per the germline V gene, CDR1 is SGDLS and CDR2 is YYNGEE. CDR3 coding DNA: TGTGCCAGCAGCACACAGGGATTGAATTCACCCCTCCACTTT. Its protein product is CASSTQGLNSPLHF.

The chain carries TRBV6-6 and TRBJ1-1; a weak D match, TRBD1 (5 bases). This CDR3 comprises 13 residues. Trimming stripped 6 bases from V and 4 bases from J, with 12 bases between. Per the germline V gene, CDR1 is MNHNY and CDR2 is SVGAGI (reference sequence). The CDR3 protein is CASRTVGGTEAFF. The CDR3 DNA is TGTGCCAGCAGGACGGTGGGGGGCACTGAAGCTTTCTTT.

The chain is built from TRBV6-1 and TRBJ1-2; 7 nucleotides align to TRBD1. V was pared by 6 bases and J by 8 bases, with 9 bases of the junction left unmatched. The CDR3 covers 13 residues. The germline V gene encodes CDR1 MNHNS and CDR2 SASEGT. The CDR3: CASSLRQGLGYTF. CDR3 nucleotide sequence: TGTGCCAGCAGCCTTAGACAGGGCCTAGGCTACACCTTC.

The chain uses TRBV11-2 and TRBJ2-5; 8 bases are shared with TRBD2. CDR3 length: 13 amino acids. Germline V gene lookup returns CDR1 SGHAT and CDR2 FQNNGV. J was trimmed by 5 bases and V by 10 bases; bases with no gene match: 9. CDR3 bases: TGTGCCACCGCTCGAGCGGGAGTGGAGACCCAGTACTTC. It specifies CATARAGVETQYF.

The rearrangement uses TRBV30 and TRBJ1-6; weak D call: TRBD1 (6 bases). The CDR3 runs 14 residues. V was pared by 0 bases and J by 10 bases, with 13 bases between. The germline gives CDR1 GTSNPN, CDR2 SVGIG (reference sequence). The CDR3 sequence: CAWSVQGSGSPLHF. CDR3 DNA: TGTGCCTGGAGTGTACAGGGATCGGGCTCACCCCTCCACTTT.

The chain employs TRBV7-9 and TRBJ1-4, with D hard to call. CDR3 length: 13 residues. The V gene's germline CDR1 is SEHNR and CDR2 FQNEAQ (reference sequence). Trimming left V 6 bases short and J 7 bases short, with 12 bases between. CDR3 bases: TGTGCCAGCAGGTCCTTGGCGGGTGAAAAACTGTTTTTT. This encodes CASRSLAGEKLFF.

Notes on this clone: Sequence at one end of the junction differs from germline and may be a read error. This sequence joins TRBV7-9 and TRBJ2-7, with D possibly being TRBD1 or TRBD2 (5 bases each). The DNA matches TRBJ2-1 better at its end, which makes the J call doubtful. From germline, CDR1 is SEHNR and CDR2 FQNEAQ (reference sequence). CDR3 length: 12 amino acids. The CDR3 spells CTSSPGRREQFF. The CDR3 bases are TGTACCAGCAGCCCGGGACGGCGGGAGCAGTTCTTC.

This chain uses TRBV6-1 with TRBJ1-1, with D perhaps TRBD1 (6 bases). The length of the CDR3 is 13 residues. The germline V and J ends were trimmed by 5 bases and 0 bases, with 7 bases remaining between them. Per germline, CDR1 MNHNS and CDR2 SASEGT. CDR3 amino acids: CASSTGLNTEAFF. The CDR3 nucleotides read TGTGCCAGCAGTACAGGGTTGAACACTGAAGCTTTCTTT.

V is TRBV7-8 and J is TRBJ1-6; no clear D gene. CDR1 is SGHVS and CDR2 is FQNEAQ in the germline V gene. CDR3 size: 12 residues. V was shortened by 3 bases and J by 7 bases, with 4 bases between the two germline ends. This chain's CDR3 is CASSLANSPLHF. The CDR3 region has the DNA TGTGCCAGCAGCTTGGCCAATTCACCCCTCCACTTT.

In this sample, this clone turned up a few times. CDR3 sequence (DNA): TGCGCCAGCAGCCAAGATCTTGGGCGGGCTGAAGCTTTCTTT. Amino acids: CASSQDLGRAEAFF. The chain links TRBV4-1 to TRBJ1-1; D unclear. Looked up from germline, CDR1 is MGHRA and CDR2 is YSYEKL. Trimming cost V 0 bases and J 6 bases, with 11 bases left between them. There are 14 residues in the CDR3.

This clone showed up just a few times. V is TRBV23-1 and J is TRBJ1-2, with a possible D match to TRBD1 (6 bases). TRBV23-1 is an ORF; its function is uncertain. The CDR3 has 14 residues. Deletions cut 4 bases from V and 12 bases from J, with 21 bases between. The DNA for the CDR3 is TGCGCCAGCAGTCCTCCGGACAGAAAAGCCAGCCACACCTTC. It is translated as CASSPPDRKASHTF.

The chain employs TRBV7-9 and TRBJ2-7; 10 bases match TRBD2. J was trimmed by 5 bases and V by 6 bases; bases with no gene match: 4. Germline-derived CDR1 and CDR2 are SEHNR and FQNEAQ (reference sequence). This CDR3 contains 13 residues. In DNA form, the CDR3 reads TGTGCCAGCAGGGGGACTAGCGCGGACGAGCAGTACTTC. Protein: CASRGTSADEQYF.

This chain uses TRBV6-1 with TRBJ1-2; weak D call: TRBD1 (6 bases). Germline V gene data show CDR1 as MNHNS and CDR2 as SASEGT. Between the trimmed V and J ends, which lost 2 bases and 8 bases, there was a span of 9 bases. This CDR3 contains 12 residues. The CDR3 nucleotides are TGTGCCAGCAGTGAAACAGGGTACGGCTACACCTTC. It encodes CASSETGYGYTF.

The table lists this clone with a few counts. The chain uses TRBV2 and TRBJ1-1, with 10 bases matching TRBD1. Germline V gives CDR1 SNHLY, CDR2 FYNNEI. The V and J ends lost 6 bases and 3 bases, in that order; junction bases with no gene match: 1. This CDR3 comprises 13 residues. DNA of the CDR3: TGTGCCAGCAGGACAGGGGGCTACACTGAAGCTTTCTTT. Protein: CASRTGGYTEAFF.

V and J are TRBV15 and TRBJ1-2, with no clear D. The CDR3 runs to 15 residues. Germline V gene data show CDR1 as LNHNV and CDR2 as YYDKDF (reference sequence). Deletions cut 0 bases from V and 8 bases from J, with 16 bases between. As DNA, the CDR3 is TGTGCCACCAGCAGAGAAATTGCCCACGGAGAAGGCTACACCTTC. It translates to CATSREIAHGEGYTF.

This chain connects TRBV29-1 to TRBJ1-1; D possibly corresponds to TRBD1 (6 bases). Trimming stripped 7 bases from V and 1 base from J, with 19 bases between. The CDR3 consists of 15 residues. The germline CDR1 and CDR2 sequences are SQVTM and ANQGSEA. The CDR3 is CSAKGGLTPNTEAFF. Written as DNA, the CDR3 is TGCAGCGCCAAAGGGGGTTTGACACCGAACACTGAAGCTTTCTTT.

This clone was observed a few times. The chain uses TRBV5-1 and TRBJ2-5; TRBD2 matches at 9 bases. The V gene end was trimmed by 5 bases and the J gene end by 2 bases; junction bases not matched to a gene: 16. The CDR3 runs to 18 residues. CDR1 SGHRS and CDR2 YFSETQ come from the germline V gene. The DNA for the CDR3 is TGCGCCAGCAGACTCCGGGATAGCGGGAGATTGGGACAAGAGACCCAGTACTTC. Translating gives CASRLRDSGRLGQETQYF.

V usage is TRBV7-6 and J usage is TRBJ2-1; TRBD2 agrees at 14 bases. The germline V gene has CDR1 SGHVS and CDR2 FNYEAQ. This CDR3 has 17 residues. The ends lost 1 base at V and 9 bases at J; junction bases unmatched: 8. Here the CDR3 DNA reads TGTGCCAGCAGCTTAGATCCGACTAGCGGGAGGGCAGGTGAGCAGTTCTTC. This encodes CASSLDPTSGRAGEQFF.

V is TRBV2 and J is TRBJ1-2; no definite D call. There are 16 residues in the CDR3. Germline V gene sequence: CDR1 SNHLY, CDR2 FYNNEI. Trimming took off 5 bases at V and 2 bases at J, with 18 bases between the two ends. CDR3 region: CASSYTPHPRNYGYTF. The CDR3 DNA follows: TGTGCCAGCAGTTACACACCTCACCCAAGAAACTATGGCTACACCTTC.

This chain joins TRBV9 and TRBJ2-2; D not resolved. With 0 bases removed from V and 5 bases from J, the gap between germline ends came to 14 bases. Germline V gene data show CDR1 as SGDLS and CDR2 as YYNGEE. The CDR3 contains 16 residues. The CDR3 DNA sequence: TGTGCCAGCAGCGTAGTCGCCGAACCCGGGACCGGGGAGCTGTTTTTT. It codes for CASSVVAEPGTGELFF.

Only one count was recorded for this clone. The CDR3 protein is CSPLRTGTTSYNEQFF. The CDR3 coding sequence is TGCAGCCCGTTGAGGACGGGAACCACCTCTTACAATGAGCAGTTCTTC. This rearrangement joins TRBV29-1 to TRBJ2-1; D perhaps matches TRBD2 (5 bases). Trimming pared 8 bases from V and 4 bases from J, leaving 24 bases between. The germline CDR1 and CDR2 sequences are SQVTM and ANQGSEA. This CDR3 region has 16 residues.

The chain joins TRBV5-6 to TRBJ1-2; TRBD1 agrees at 9 bases. The CDR3 contains 16 residues. Unmatched junction bases numbered 17, after V lost 1 base and J lost 13 bases. Germline V CDR1 and CDR2: SGHDT, YYEEEE. The CDR3 region is CASSLRRTGGSFRSTF. CDR3 DNA sequence: TGTGCCAGCAGCTTGCGGAGAACAGGGGGCTCGTTTCGCTCCACCTTC.

This chain uses TRBV6-1 with TRBJ2-7; the match to TRBD2 covers 7 bases. The trim removed 0 bases at V and 3 bases at J, leaving 5 bases unmatched. The CDR3 totals 15 residues. Germline assignment: CDR1 MNHNS and CDR2 SASEGT. CDR3 DNA: TGTGCCAGCAGTGAAGCTCCTCGGACTAGCTACGAGCAGTACTTC. This gives the protein CASSEAPRTSYEQYF.

The sample holds a few counts of this clone. The CDR3 nucleotides read TGTGCCAGTAGTATTGCAGAGGCTGCGTCCTCTGGAAACACCATATATTTT. Protein sequence: CASSIAEAASSGNTIYF. The rearrangement joins TRBV19 to TRBJ1-3; D ambiguous. This CDR3 has 17 residues. Germline V CDR1 and CDR2: LNHDA, SQIVND (reference sequence). V lost 3 bases and J lost 0, with 15 bases in between.

This clone was found a few times. The CDR3 loop is CASSSGQGLGNTEAFF. CDR3 DNA sequence: TGCGCCAGCAGCTCTGGACAGGGTTTGGGGAACACTGAAGCTTTCTTT. The V gene is TRBV5-1, the J gene TRBJ1-1; TRBD1 aligns across 8 bases. The CDR3 is 16 amino acids. Germline V CDR1 and CDR2: SGHRS, YFSETQ. The trim removed 3 bases at V and 1 base at J, leaving 8 bases unmatched.

This chain connects TRBV29-1 to TRBJ1-1; 7 bases match TRBD1. V lost 8 bases, J lost 2 bases, and 5 bases stayed unmatched. The CDR3 spans 12 residues. Germline V gives CDR1 SQVTM, CDR2 ANQGSEA. The CDR3 is CSFNRGNTEAFF. Written as DNA, the CDR3 is TGCAGCTTCAACAGGGGTAACACTGAAGCTTTCTTT.

This chain links TRBV6-4 with TRBJ1-2, with TRBD1 matching over 10 bases. Germline V CDR1 and CDR2: MRHNA, SNTAGT. The CDR3 length is 14 residues. The J segment lost 4 bases and the V segment lost 8 bases, leaving 7 bases of the junction unmatched. CDR3 sequence: CASGGTGDPYGYTF. The CDR3 nucleotides are TGTGCCAGCGGGGGGACAGGGGACCCCTATGGCTACACCTTC.

This chain connects TRBV30 to TRBJ2-7; the D gene is possibly TRBD2 (5 bases). This CDR3 contains 15 residues. V lost 0 bases to trimming and J lost 0 bases, with 12 bases between them. CDR1 GTSNPN and CDR2 SVGIG come from the germline V gene (reference sequence). CDR3 in amino acids: CAWSVLRRSSYEQYF. The CDR3 DNA is TGTGCCTGGAGTGTACTGAGGAGGAGCTCCTACGAGCAGTACTTC.

Worth noting for this clone: Sequence at one end of the junction differs from germline and may be a read error. The rearrangement joins TRBV29-1 to TRBJ1-2; D is unclear. The CDR3 is 14 amino acids. Per germline, CDR1 SQVTM and CDR2 ANQGSEA. The CDR3 bases are TGCGGCGTTGATGAGGAGGGTAGGAACTATGGCTACACCTTC. Residues: CGVDEEGRNYGYTF.

Comment on this clone: The same CDR3 also results from other DNA sequences found in this sample. J is TRBJ1-1 and V is TRBV30, with D possibly matching TRBD1 (5 bases). CDR1 is GTSNPN, CDR2 SVGIG, per germline (reference sequence). The V end was cut by 0 bases, the J end by 0 bases, with 5 bases between. The CDR3 sequence is 13 residues long. CDR3 residues: CAWSVGVNTEAFF. Written as DNA, the CDR3 is TGTGCCTGGAGTGTAGGGGTGAACACTGAAGCTTTCTTT. Full variable domain (missing parts from reference TRBV30 and TRBJ1-1): SQTIHQWPATLVQPVGSPLSLECTVEGTSNPNLYWYRQAAGRGLQLLFYSVGIGQISSEVPQNLSASRPQDRQFILSSKKLLLSDSGFYLCAWSVGVNTEAFFGQGTRLTVV.

The table lists this clone with a count of one. This chain uses TRBV2 with TRBJ1-5; D not resolved. CDR3 length equals 13 residues. The V and J ends lost 7 bases and 0 bases respectively, with 7 bases between them. Germline V gene lookup returns CDR1 SNHLY and CDR2 FYNNEI. The CDR3 DNA sequence: TGTGCCAGCATGAGAGGTAGCAATCAGCCCCAGCATTTT. Its protein is CASMRGSNQPQHF. The full variable domain, completed using reference TRBV2 and TRBJ1-5, is EPEVTQTPSHQVTQMGQEVILRCVPISNHLYFYWYRQILGQKVEFLVSFYNNEISEKSEIFDDQFSVERPDGSNFTLKIRSTKLEDSAMYFCASMRGSNQPQHFGDGTRLSIL.

The V call is TRBV27, the J call TRBJ2-5, with 12 bases identical to TRBD2. The germline gives CDR1 MNHEY, CDR2 SMNVEV (reference sequence). Trimming took 5 bases from V and 2 from J; bases not matched to a gene: 6. The CDR3 sequence is 16 residues long. In DNA, the CDR3 is TGTGCCAGCAGTCCACGGACTAGCGGGAAACAAGAGACCCAGTACTTC. This gives the protein CASSPRTSGKQETQYF.